Listed below are T cell receptor beta chains from one sample, sequenced in a study of patients and donors after allogeneic stem cell transplantation. TCRdb re-called the RT-PCR reads with MiXCR, one entry per CDR3 protein. This table has some 200,000 distinct CDR3 sequences, 40% to 45% appearing once. Sequenced: blood, either unsorted or a sorted T cell fraction (not recorded which). These receptors all stem from a human donor who was either an allogeneic HSCT recipient or a stem cell or donor lymphocyte infusion donor (not recorded which). It is not recorded whose cells these are; they may come from a transplant donor. Both conserved end residues are part of each CDR3. The D gene is left open where the match is weak. Clone size is shown for a subset of rows, as once, few, many or a class of expanded clone.

d_call	v_call	clone_size	j_call	cdr3_aa	cdr3_nt
TRBD2	TRBV28	.	TRBJ2-1	CASSSSTSGSSYNEQFF	TGTGCCAGCAGCTCCTCGACTAGCGGGAGCTCCTACAATGAGCAGTTCTTC
.	TRBV5-5	.	TRBJ1-1	CASSLGTLNTEAFF	TGTGCCAGCAGCTTGGGGACGTTGAACACTGAAGCTTTCTTT
TRBD1	TRBV20-1	.	TRBJ1-1	CSVPPGGTEAFF	TGCAGTGTTCCTCCAGGGGGCACTGAAGCTTTCTTT
TRBD1	TRBV27	few	TRBJ1-6	CASSLEQGAQNSPLHF	TGTGCCAGCAGTTTGGAACAGGGGGCGCAAAATTCACCCCTCCACTTT
.	TRBV12-3/TRBV12-4	few	TRBJ2-1	CASSFGPSRSYNEQFF	TGTGCCAGCAGTTTCGGCCCTTCCCGCTCCTACAATGAGCAGTTCTTC
.	TRBV29-1	.	TRBJ1-1	CSVDDRDPSNTEAFF	TGCAGCGTCGACGACCGGGACCCTTCGAACACTGAAGCTTTCTTT
.	TRBV12-3/TRBV12-4	few	TRBJ1-1	CASSLPGGRAFF	TGTGCCAGCAGTTTACCGGGAGGCAGGGCTTTCTTT
TRBD1	TRBV27	.	TRBJ1-2	CASSLLVGQGVNYGYTF	TGTGCCAGCAGTTTATTGGTCGGACAGGGGGTTAACTATGGCTACACCTTC
TRBD1	TRBV28	.	TRBJ1-1	CASSWGRGYGTEAFF	TGTGCCAGCAGTTGGGGCAGGGGGTATGGGACTGAAGCTTTCTTT
TRBD1	TRBV29-1	.	TRBJ1-5	CSVAGTDSNQPQHF	TGCAGCGTCGCCGGGACAGATAGCAATCAGCCCCAGCATTTT
.	TRBV7-7	once	TRBJ2-3	CASSHGVGDTQYF	TGTGCCAGCAGCCATGGGGTCGGGGATACGCAGTATTTT
.	TRBV27	.	TRBJ2-3	CASSYGGTDTQYF	TGTGCCAGCAGTTATGGGGGCACAGATACGCAGTATTTT
.	TRBV5-1	.	TRBJ1-2	CASSRDDGGYTF	TGCGCCAGCTCCAGGGATGACGGTGGCTACACCTTC
TRBD2	TRBV20-1	.	TRBJ2-3	CSATRGLAANTDTQYF	TGCAGTGCTACCCGAGGACTAGCGGCTAACACAGATACGCAGTATTTT
.	TRBV6-5	.	TRBJ1-5	CASSPGTLGNQPQHF	TGTGCCAGCAGTCCCGGGACACTCGGCAATCAGCCCCAGCATTTT
.	TRBV28	.	TRBJ1-5	CASSFSGTPPYQPQHF	TGTGCCAGCAGTTTCTCCGGGACACCACCCTATCAGCCCCAGCATTTT
.	TRBV20-1	.	TRBJ2-1	CSGVVTYNEQFF	TGCAGTGGGGTGGTTACCTACAATGAGCAGTTCTTC
TRBD1	TRBV12-3/TRBV12-4	.	TRBJ1-5	CASSATGHQPQHF	TGTGCCAGCAGTGCGACAGGGCATCAGCCCCAGCATTTT
.	TRBV7-7	few	TRBJ1-1	CASSLKSTGSYMNTEAFF	TGTGCTAGCAGCTTAAAATCGACAGGTAGCTACATGAACACTGAAGCTTTCTTT
.	TRBV5-1	.	TRBJ2-7	CASSFAGVHEQYF	TGCGCCAGCAGCTTTGCAGGGGTCCACGAGCAGTACTTC
.	TRBV7-9	.	TRBJ1-5	CARIYPEWFSNQPQHF	TGTGCCAGAATATACCCGGAGTGGTTTAGCAATCAGCCCCAGCATTTT
.	TRBV12-3/TRBV12-4	.	TRBJ2-5	CASSFGQRRQETQYF	TGTGCCAGCAGTTTCGGACAGCGCCGTCAAGAGACCCAGTACTTC
.	TRBV7-9	few	TRBJ1-2	CASSLPLGPGGENGYTF	TGTGCCAGCAGCCTCCCCCTCGGCCCGGGCGGGGAAAATGGCTACACCTTC
.	TRBV29-1	few	TRBJ2-7	CSVEGDNRSYEQYF	TGCAGCGTTGAAGGGGACAATCGCTCCTACGAGCAGTACTTC